The clone carrying this TCR beta chain appeared a single time. Clones were sequenced by immunoSEQ multiplex PCR, and TCRdb holds only the in-frame ones, with some missing. This table has around 23,000 clones, about 89% appearing once. The data stem from a study of blood T cell repertoires in COVID-19. Germline loops: CDR1 LGHNA, CDR2 YSLEER. The CDR3 contains 15 residues. V lost 1 base and J lost 7; bases outside the gene matches: 6. The receptor's source is a man aged 45-65 years with active COVID-19. The V and J genes are TRBV4-3 and TRBJ2-3; 9 bases line up with TRBD2. Input material: peripheral blood. The CDR3 protein is CASSQGSLAGNTQYF. In DNA, the CDR3 is TGCGCCAGCAGCCAAGGGTCCCTAGCGGGAAATACGCAGTATTTT.